This entry is about one T cell receptor beta chain. It lacks a known antigen. No base quality values were provided; no much bigger clone lies one nucleotide off. Compared with germline, V lacks 3 bases and J lacks 0 bases; bases without a gene match: 4. CDR1 and CDR2 are read off the germline V gene as SNHLY and FYNNEI. The CDR3 goes from the cysteine to the phenylalanine over 16 residues. Only the CDR3 part of the read is kept: 48 bases, read in frame from the first base. Whole blood was collected in K2EDTA tubes by collaborating institutions according to the institutions' own protocols. Collaborator samples were shipped for TCRbeta analysis as frozen whole blood, isolated PBMCs, or DNA extracted from either sample type. The data were taken from a study of blood T cell repertoires in COVID-19 (dated by TCRdb to the early 2020s). Looking at the study overall: Collaborator samples came from the United States, Italy and Spain and covered acute and convalescent phases of COVID-19. The repertoires were released in a freely available public database meant as a resource for research on the immune response to SARS-CoV-2. The dataset comprised deeply sampled blood TCRbeta repertoires from subjects exposed to, actively infected with, or recovered from COVID-19. Where available, HLA class I and class II types were taken from metadata supplied by the sample provider and were not determined by assay-based typing. Sample metadata almost always included a de-identified subject ID, COVID-19 status, age in years and sex. The samples were drawn from two sources: the first 160 participants of the ongoing ImmuneRACE study, and over 1,000 subjects contributed by 6 global collaborators. The prospective study material was composed of cDNA or gDNA derived from T cells, B-cell-depleted T cells, or PBMCs.

TCRbeta CDR3 regions were amplified from genomic DNA by means of the immunoSEQ Assay, a bias-controlled multiplex PCR. Per the source publication's procedure: The number of nucleated cells in each sample was estimated by amplification of reference gene primers within the assay. To quantify the absolute abundance of each unique TCRbeta CDR3 rearrangement, sequence reads were collapsed and filtered. Productive Simpson clonality was computed per sample as the square root of Simpson's diversity index over productive rearrangements. As stored in TCRdb, this immuneACCESS dataset retains in-frame rearrangements with V and J assigned. A fraction of the clones does not appear; measured against another copy, unresolved V genes explain less than half of the discrepancy, and the remainder lacks a known reason. V, J and clone size are those of that table, while D and trimming were read from the DNA. The sample yields approximately 180,000 clones; roughly 82% were counted once. Approximately 9.1% of the sample rests with the top ten.

General study outcomes and caveats: The quantity of clinical and demographic metadata differed by source and by participant and was supplied without curation.

The chain couples TRBV2 to TRBJ2-1, with 8 central nucleotides matching TRBD1. The sequence was obtained from a woman in her seventies with acute or convalescent COVID-19. The specimen was peripheral blood. The nucleotide sequence is TGTGCCAGCAGTGACCCGGACAGGGCCTCCTACAATGAGCAGTTCTTC. Translation gives CASSDPDRASYNEQFF.